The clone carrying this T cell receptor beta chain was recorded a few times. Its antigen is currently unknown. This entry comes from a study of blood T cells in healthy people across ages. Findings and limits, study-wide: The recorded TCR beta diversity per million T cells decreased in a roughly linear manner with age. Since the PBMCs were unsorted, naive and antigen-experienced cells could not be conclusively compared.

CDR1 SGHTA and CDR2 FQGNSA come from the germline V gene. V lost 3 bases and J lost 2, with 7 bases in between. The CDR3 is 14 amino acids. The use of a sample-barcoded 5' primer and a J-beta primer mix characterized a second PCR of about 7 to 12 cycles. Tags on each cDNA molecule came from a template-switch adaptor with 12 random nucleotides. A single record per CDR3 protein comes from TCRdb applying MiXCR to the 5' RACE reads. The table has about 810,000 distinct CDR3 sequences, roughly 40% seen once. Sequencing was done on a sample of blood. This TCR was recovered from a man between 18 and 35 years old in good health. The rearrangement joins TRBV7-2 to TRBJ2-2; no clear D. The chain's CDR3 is CASSFSRNTGELFF. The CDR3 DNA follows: TGTGCCAGCAGCTTTTCTAGAAACACCGGGGAGCTGTTTTTT.